Each of the 11 T cell receptor beta chains below was sequenced from the same sample in a study of T cell responses to AZD1222 COVID-19 vaccine. The protocol was immunoSEQ multiplex PCR, while the TCRdb copy is restricted to in-frame clones and leaves out a portion. The sample consists of roughly 150,000 clones, 90% of them appearing once. The sample was peripheral blood, taken on day 0 of AZD1222 vaccination. The origin of the receptors is an adult in good health.

The CDR3 loop reads CASSAGAAREQFF. CDR3 bases: TGTGCCAGCAGCGCCGGGGCAGCCAGAGAGCAGTTCTTC. The chain employs TRBV5-4 and TRBJ2-1, with D perhaps matching TRBD1 or TRBD2 (5 bases each). Trimming left V 4 bases short and J 10 bases short, with 15 bases between. The CDR3 runs to 13 residues. Germline V gives CDR1 SGHNT, CDR2 YYREEE (reference sequence). The full variable domain, in which reference TRBV5-4 and TRBJ2-1 provide the parts outside the CDR3, is ETGVTQSPTHLIKTRGQQVTLRCSSQSGHNTVSWYQQALGQGPQFIFQYYREEENGRGNFPPRFSGLQFPNYSSELNVNALELDDSALYLCASSAGAAREQFFGPGTRLTVL.

This clone showed up just a few times. The rearrangement links TRBV7-6 to TRBJ1-1; D gene uncertain. Looked up from germline, CDR1 is SGHVS and CDR2 is FNYEAQ. CDR3 length: 14 residues. The V end was cut by 1 base, the J end by 2 bases, with 8 bases between. The CDR3 sequence is CASSLVLANTEAFF. DNA of the CDR3: TGTGCCAGCAGCTTAGTGCTAGCTAACACTGAAGCTTTCTTT.

This sequence joins TRBV5-5 and TRBJ1-5; unclear D gene. This CDR3 is 16 amino acids long. The germline V gene encodes CDR1 SGHKS and CDR2 YYEKEE (reference sequence). The V end was cut by 0 bases, the J end by 3 bases, with 13 bases between. The chain's CDR3 is CASSLAPQEYNQPQHF. CDR3 DNA: TGTGCCAGCAGCTTGGCCCCGCAGGAGTACAATCAGCCCCAGCATTTT.

The V call is TRBV27, the J call TRBJ2-2; the D gene is possibly TRBD1 (5 bases). The ends were cut back, 0 bases at V and 4 bases at J, with 12 bases in the middle. Per the germline V gene, CDR1 is MNHEY and CDR2 is SMNVEV (reference sequence). The CDR3 extends over 16 amino acids. The CDR3 nucleotides are TGTGCCAGCAGTTTATCGTGGCAGGGTCCCACCGGGGAGCTGTTTTTT. It specifies CASSLSWQGPTGELFF.

The rearrangement links TRBV27 to TRBJ1-2, with D uncertain. The CDR3 totals 15 residues. V lost 3 bases, J lost 1 base, and 12 bases lay in between. Germline V CDR1 and CDR2: MNHEY, SMNVEV (reference sequence). The CDR3 spells CASSLKSPNNYGYTF. The CDR3 coding sequence is TGTGCCAGCAGTTTGAAGAGTCCGAATAACTATGGCTACACCTTC.

The chain is built from TRBV6-2 or TRBV6-3 and TRBJ2-1; TRBD2 matches 12 bases. The CDR3 is made up of 15 amino acids. Germline assignment: CDR1 MNHEY and CDR2 SVGEGT. J was trimmed by 6 bases and V by 0 bases; bases with no gene match: 0. This chain's CDR3 is CASSYSGLAGNEQFF. The CDR3 DNA reads as TGTGCCAGCAGTTACTCGGGACTAGCGGGCAATGAGCAGTTCTTC.

This chain links TRBV11-2 with TRBJ1-2, with unresolved D. The CDR3 consists of 15 residues. Per the germline V gene, CDR1 is SGHAT and CDR2 is FQNNGV. Trimming shortened V by 0 bases and J by 1 base, and 9 bases separated the two germline ends. CDR3 sequence (DNA): TGTGCCAGCAGCTTAGATTTAGCGGGTAACTATGGCTACACCTTC. This gives the protein CASSLDLAGNYGYTF.

The V call is TRBV18, the J call TRBJ2-1; D is ambiguous. This CDR3 has 13 residues. With 4 bases removed from V and 4 bases from J, the gap between germline ends came to 8 bases. The germline V gene encodes CDR1 KGHSH and CDR2 LQKENI. The CDR3: CASSQVAYNEQFF. The CDR3 DNA follows: TGTGCCAGCTCACAGGTCGCGTACAATGAGCAGTTCTTC.

J is TRBJ1-1 and V is TRBV7-9, with 7 bases aligning to TRBD1. CDR1 is SEHNR, CDR2 FQNEAQ, per germline (reference sequence). Losses at the gene ends were 5 bases for V and 6 bases for J; bases not matched to a gene: 9. The length of the CDR3 is 14 residues. Here the CDR3 reads CASSKTTGWAEAFF. The DNA for the CDR3 is TGTGCCAGCAGCAAAACGACAGGGTGGGCTGAAGCTTTCTTT.

This sequence joins TRBV10-3 and TRBJ2-7; 7 nucleotides match TRBD2. Germline V gene sequence: CDR1 ENHRY, CDR2 SYGVKD. V dropped 2 bases and J dropped 4; count of bases not matched to a gene: 8. The CDR3 consists of 15 residues. The CDR3 DNA follows: TGTGCCATCAGTGAGGAGCGGGACCCTTTATACGAGCAGTACTTC. It encodes CAISEERDPLYEQYF.

The V gene is TRBV5-1, the J gene TRBJ2-7, with D maybe TRBD1 (6 bases). The CDR3 loop spans 14 amino acids. V gave up 4 bases and J gave up 3 bases, with 14 bases separating them. From germline, CDR1 is SGHRS and CDR2 YFSETQ. CDR3 amino acids: CASSRPGQFYEQYF. The CDR3 nucleotides are TGCGCCAGCAGCCGGCCGGGACAATTCTACGAGCAGTACTTC.